Listed below are T cell receptor beta chains from one sample, sequenced in a study of regulatory T cells in long-lasting Graves disease. Each CDR3 protein is one row after TCRdb ran MiXCR on the multiplex PCR reads. The sample has 360,000 or so distinct CDR3 sequences, more than 20% seen once. Sequenced material: peripheral blood mononuclear cells (PBMCs), taken when the disease was refractory, from a patient treated with antithyroid drugs. These receptors all stem from a woman between 40 and 50 years old with Graves disease. Both conserved end residues are part of each CDR3. Fields, in order: D gene, V gene, clone size, J gene, CDR3 DNA, CDR3 protein. D genes are given only for firm matches. Some rows mark clone size as missing; the rest say once, few, many or name a class of expanded clone.

.	TRBV6-1	many	TRBJ1-6	TGTGCCAGCAGACAGATATTCTATAATTCACCCCTCCACTTT	CASRQIFYNSPLHF
.	TRBV19	.	TRBJ1-5	TGTGCCAGTAGTTTCTCCCCGGGTCTCGCTACCCGGACGGATCAGCCCCAGCATTTT	CASSFSPGLATRTDQPQHF
TRBD2	TRBV4-1	.	TRBJ2-2	TGCGCCAGCAGCGAAAAGCGGGGAGCGACCGGGGAGCTGTTTTTT	CASSEKRGATGELFF
TRBD1	TRBV7-2	.	TRBJ1-3	TGTGCCAGCAGCTACCGGGACAGGGTTTACTCTGGAAACACCATATATTTT	CASSYRDRVYSGNTIYF
.	TRBV12-3/TRBV12-4	many	TRBJ1-3	TGTGCCAGCAGTCCAGACAGGACCTCTGGAAACACCATATATTTT	CASSPDRTSGNTIYF
.	TRBV7-2	few	TRBJ2-7	TGTGCCAGCAGCAGAACGACTCGGAGCTCCTACGAGCAGTACTTC	CASSRTTRSSYEQYF
TRBD1	TRBV13	many	TRBJ2-7	TGTGCCAGCAGCTCAGGGGGACAGGGTATTTCCGAGCAGTACTTC	CASSSGGQGISEQYF
.	TRBV5-1	.	TRBJ2-5	TGCGCCAGCAGCTTCACGGGAGTCGCAGAGACCCAGTACTTC	CASSFTGVAETQYF
TRBD1	TRBV5-6	few	TRBJ2-7	TGTGCCAGCAGCCCGACGGGGGACAGGGGTGCCTACGGGCAGTACTTC	CASSPTGDRGAYGQYF
TRBD1	TRBV28	many	TRBJ1-2	TGTGCCAGCAGTTTTAAGGGACAGGGGAACTATGGCTACACCTTC	CASSFKGQGNYGYTF
TRBD2	TRBV5-1	.	TRBJ2-7	TGCGCCAGCAGCTTGGGGGCTAGCGGGAACTACGAGCAGTACTTC	CASSLGASGNYEQYF
TRBD2	TRBV6-2/TRBV6-3	.	TRBJ2-7	TGTGCCAGCAGTCTAGGACTAGCGGGAGTAGGCGAGCAGTACTTC	CASSLGLAGVGEQYF
TRBD1	TRBV14	.	TRBJ2-2	TGTGCCAGCAGCCAAGGTCCAGGGAACAGGGGCACCGGGGAGCTGTTTTTT	CASSQGPGNRGTGELFF
TRBD1	TRBV6-1	many	TRBJ2-1	TGTGCCAGCAGCTCTCAGGGGGCTAGATTCGGTGAGCAGTTCTTC	CASSSQGARFGEQFF
.	TRBV7-9	few	TRBJ2-2	TGTGCCGTACAGGACACCGGGGAGCTGTTTTTT	CAVQDTGELFF
.	TRBV7-9	.	TRBJ1-6	TGTGCCAGCAGCTTTGCCGGACCTTATAATTCACCCCTCCACTTT	CASSFAGPYNSPLHF
.	TRBV2	many	TRBJ2-2	TGTGCCAGCCTAGACCAGAACACCGGGGAGCTGTTTTTT	CASLDQNTGELFF
TRBD1	TRBV5-4	.	TRBJ1-1	TGTGCCAGCAGCTATGAACAGGGGGAAAGGGCTTTCTTT	CASSYEQGERAFF
.	TRBV24-1	many	TRBJ2-2	TGTGCCACCAGTGATTTGCGGGACACCGGGGAGCTGTTTTTT	CATSDLRDTGELFF
.	TRBV18	.	TRBJ1-1	TGTGCCAGCTCACCGTTAGATCGGACTGAAGCTTTCTTT	CASSPLDRTEAFF
.	TRBV27	.	TRBJ2-7	TGTGCCAGCAGTTCAGGCCCAGGTCTTGAGCAGTACTTC	CASSSGPGLEQYF
.	TRBV20-1	.	TRBJ2-3	TGCAGTGCTAGGAGAGAAGCGGCACTGGGTGATACGCAGTATTTT	CSARREAALGDTQYF
TRBD2	TRBV11-2	many	TRBJ2-7	TGTGCCAGCAGCCTCTCAGCGGGAGTTTGGTCCTACGAGCAGTACTTC	CASSLSAGVWSYEQYF
.	TRBV18	few	TRBJ1-1	TGTGCCAGCTCACCCTGGAGGGGCGCAGGGAACACTGAAGCTTTCTTT	CASSPWRGAGNTEAFF
TRBD2	TRBV27	.	TRBJ2-2	TGTGCCAGCAAGGGAGGGGCCAGCAGTGTGGAGCTGTTTTTT	CASKGGASSVELFF